The present TCR beta chain was sequenced within a study of T cell responses to AZD1222 COVID-19 vaccine. Study-level information: Second-dose intervals near 4 or 12 weeks were combined. General study findings and limits: Spike-spanning, vaccine-associated CD4 TCRs were dominant at 160-218 and 743-854. Compared with day 0, the breadth and depth of the Spike-specific TCR repertoire rose significantly after two doses of AZD1222.

The method was immunoSEQ multiplex PCR; TCRdb's version includes in-frame clones alone and lacks a portion of them. The sample lists tens of thousands of clones, 70% to 90% seen once, with approximately 15% in the top ten. V was pared by 8 bases and J by 5 bases, with 8 bases of the junction left unmatched. This CDR3 contains 15 residues. Germline CDR1 MDHEN, CDR2 SYDVKM. As regards this clone: Its specificity is unknown.

V usage is TRBV28 and J usage is TRBJ1-4; TRBD1 matches at 10 bases. This receptor was identified in an adult in good health. Sequenced here: peripheral blood, sampled on day 0 of AZD1222 vaccination. Written as DNA, the CDR3 is TGTGCCAGCTGCCAATCGGGACAGGGGAATGAAAAACTGTTTTTT. Its protein is CASCQSGQGNEKLFF. The full variable domain, with the rest looked up from reference TRBV28 and TRBJ1-4, is DVKVTQSSRYLVKRTGEKVFLECVQDMDHENMFWYRQDPGLGLRLIYFSYDVKMKEKGDIPEGYSVSREKKERFSLILESASTNQTSMYLCASCQSGQGNEKLFFGSGTQLSVL.